This is a list of T cell receptor beta chains from one sample in a study of blood T cell repertoires in COVID-19. The method was immunoSEQ multiplex PCR; TCRdb's version includes in-frame clones alone and lacks a portion of them. The sample has 70,000 to 85,000 clones, about four fifths seen once; the top ten hold 7% to 9.5%. The sequenced sample consisted of peripheral blood. The receptors derive from a human donor in a cohort sampled during active COVID-19. Both conserved end residues are part of each CDR3. A D gene is named only where the DNA matches it firmly. Size values are once, few and many counts, or a class for expanded clones, and some rows have none.

TRBV5-1	TRBJ2-1	once	TRBD1	CASSLGTGGNEQFF	TGCGCCAGCAGCTTAGGGACAGGGGGCAATGAGCAGTTCTTC
TRBV2	TRBJ2-1	.	TRBD2	CASKREIRDEQFF	TGTGCCAGTAAGCGGGAAATTCGGGATGAGCAGTTCTTC
TRBV5-1	TRBJ1-2	.	.	CASSLQGRYGYTF	TGCGCCAGCAGCTTGCAGGGGCGCTATGGCTACACCTTC
TRBV5-4	TRBJ2-1	.	TRBD2	CASSMGLAGGGAYNEQFF	TGTGCCAGCAGCATGGGACTAGCGGGAGGGGGGGCCTACAATGAGCAGTTCTTC
TRBV15	TRBJ1-1	.	TRBD1	CATSRDGQGRENTEAFF	TGTGCCACCAGCAGAGATGGACAGGGGAGGGAAAACACTGAAGCTTTCTTT
TRBV2	TRBJ1-2	once	.	CASSGAARGNYGYTF	TGTGCCAGCTCCGGGGCGGCCAGGGGTAACTATGGCTACACCTTC
TRBV12-3/TRBV12-4	TRBJ1-1	.	.	CASSYTNTEAFF	TGTGCCAGCAGTTACACGAACACTGAAGCTTTCTTT
TRBV11-1	TRBJ2-1	once	TRBD2	CASSLAGGGTAYNEQFF	TGTGCCAGCAGCTTAGCGGGCGGGGGGACCGCCTACAATGAGCAGTTCTTC
TRBV5-4	TRBJ2-2	.	TRBD2	CASNRAGGSTGELFF	TGTGCCAGCAACAGAGCGGGGGGAAGCACCGGGGAGCTGTTTTTT
TRBV28	TRBJ1-6	.	TRBD1	CASSERGRSPLHF	TGTGCCAGCAGTGAGAGGGGGCGGTCACCCCTCCACTTT
TRBV18	TRBJ1-5	.	TRBD1	CASSTGTGYQPQHF	TGTGCCAGCTCAACCGGGACAGGGTACCAGCCCCAGCATTTT
TRBV2	TRBJ2-5	.	.	CASTLGQGGTQYF	TGTGCCAGCACACTCGGGCAAGGGGGGACCCAGTACTTC
TRBV28	TRBJ2-7	.	.	CASSLGHPEQYF	TGTGCCAGCAGTTTGGGACACCCCGAGCAGTACTTC
TRBV15	TRBJ1-1	.	.	CATSVDSTEAFF	TGTGCCACCAGCGTCGACAGCACTGAAGCTTTCTTT
TRBV9	TRBJ2-1	.	TRBD2	CASSSGLAGPSSYNEQFF	TGTGCCAGCAGCTCCGGACTAGCGGGGCCTAGCTCCTACAATGAGCAGTTCTTC
TRBV9	TRBJ2-7	.	.	CASSAGSPGEQYF	TGTGCCAGCAGCGCCGGGAGCCCGGGGGAGCAGTACTTC
TRBV10-3	TRBJ1-5	.	.	CAISESRGSQPQHF	TGTGCCATCAGTGAGTCACGGGGGTCTCAGCCCCAGCATTTT
TRBV30	TRBJ1-2	.	.	CAWSGAANYGYTF	TGTGCCTGGAGTGGGGCAGCTAACTATGGCTACACCTTC
TRBV30	TRBJ1-6	few	.	CAWSGGPNSPLHF	TGTGCCTGGAGTGGGGGCCCCAATTCACCCCTCCACTTT
TRBV28	TRBJ1-2	few	.	CASSWRSHGYTF	TGTGCCAGCAGTTGGAGGAGCCATGGCTACACCTTC
TRBV7-9	TRBJ2-3	.	.	CASSRDRAGNTQYF	TGTGCCAGCAGCCGCGACAGGGCGGGGAATACGCAGTATTTT
TRBV12-3/TRBV12-4	TRBJ2-1	.	.	CASSLIVYNEQFF	TGTGCCAGCAGTTTAATAGTTTACAATGAGCAGTTCTTC